This record looks at one TCR beta chain sequence and its context. Its target is unknown. This sample was taken from a study of CD4+ T cells in melanoma. Study-level findings and limits: In melanoma, neoantigen-specific CD4+ T cells reportedly differed in differentiation state. CD8+ T cell, macrophage and B cell function reportedly correlated with neoantigen-specific CD4+ T cells.

Trimming took off 3 bases at V and 2 bases at J, with 13 bases between the two ends. From germline, CDR1 is SGHTA and CDR2 FQGNSA. The CDR3 is made up of 16 amino acids. The protocol was immunoSEQ multiplex PCR, while the TCRdb copy is restricted to in-frame clones and leaves out a portion. The sample holds some 10,000 clones; roughly two thirds are singletons and the top ten take 13% to 15%. Sequencing was done on a sample of cells from a culture (not recorded whether cultured in vitro). The rearrangement uses TRBV7-2 and TRBJ2-2; perhaps D is TRBD1 or TRBD2 (6 bases each). The sequence derives from a human donor with melanoma. This chain's CDR3 is CASSFPGGPNTGELFF. The CDR3 nucleotides are TGTGCCAGCAGCTTTCCCGGGGGCCCTAACACCGGGGAGCTGTTTTTT.